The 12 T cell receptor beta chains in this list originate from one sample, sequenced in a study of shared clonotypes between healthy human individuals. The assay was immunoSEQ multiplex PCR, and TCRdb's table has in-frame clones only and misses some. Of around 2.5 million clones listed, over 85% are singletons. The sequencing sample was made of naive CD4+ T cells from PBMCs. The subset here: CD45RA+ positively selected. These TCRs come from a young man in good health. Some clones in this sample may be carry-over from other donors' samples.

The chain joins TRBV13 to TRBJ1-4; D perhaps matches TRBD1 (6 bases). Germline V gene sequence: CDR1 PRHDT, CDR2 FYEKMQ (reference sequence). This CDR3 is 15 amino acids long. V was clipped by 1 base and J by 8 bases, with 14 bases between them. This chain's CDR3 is CASSLARGLEEKLFF. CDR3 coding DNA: TGTGCCAGCAGCTTAGCCCGGGGGCTTGAAGAAAAACTGTTTTTT.

CDR3: CASSAGTGLWETQYF. The CDR3 nucleotides are TGTGCCAGCAGTGCCGGGACAGGGTTGTGGGAGACCCAGTACTTC. The rearrangement links TRBV6-1 to TRBJ2-5, with 9 bases fitting TRBD1. V dropped 4 bases and J dropped 5; count of bases not matched to a gene: 8. The CDR3 runs to 15 residues. The germline gives CDR1 MNHNS, CDR2 SASEGT.

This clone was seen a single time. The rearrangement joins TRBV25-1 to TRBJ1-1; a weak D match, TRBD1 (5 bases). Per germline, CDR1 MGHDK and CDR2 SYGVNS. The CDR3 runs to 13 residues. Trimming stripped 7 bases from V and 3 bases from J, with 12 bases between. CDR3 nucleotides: TGTGCCAGCAACCAGGGTGGGGACACTGAAGCTTTCTTT. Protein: CASNQGGDTEAFF.

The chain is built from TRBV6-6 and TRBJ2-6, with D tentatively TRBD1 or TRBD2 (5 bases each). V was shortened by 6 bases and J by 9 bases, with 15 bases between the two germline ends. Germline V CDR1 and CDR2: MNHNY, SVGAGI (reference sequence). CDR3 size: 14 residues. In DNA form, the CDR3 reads TGTGCCAGCAGCAACTTGGGACGGAACAACGTCCTGACTTTC. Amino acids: CASSNLGRNNVLTF.

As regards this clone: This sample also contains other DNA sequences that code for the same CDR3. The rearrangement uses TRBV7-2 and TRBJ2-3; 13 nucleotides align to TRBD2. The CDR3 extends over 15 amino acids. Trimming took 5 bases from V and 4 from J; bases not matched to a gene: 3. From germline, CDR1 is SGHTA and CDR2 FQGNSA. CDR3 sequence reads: CASSLGLAGADTQYF. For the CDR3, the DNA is TGTGCCAGCAGCCTTGGACTAGCGGGAGCAGATACGCAGTATTTT.

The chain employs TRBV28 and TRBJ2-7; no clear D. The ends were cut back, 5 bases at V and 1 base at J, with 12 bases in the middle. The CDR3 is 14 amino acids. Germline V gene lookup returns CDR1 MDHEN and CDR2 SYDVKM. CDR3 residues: CASSAQLRSYEQYF. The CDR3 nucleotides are TGTGCCAGCAGTGCGCAATTGAGATCCTACGAGCAGTACTTC. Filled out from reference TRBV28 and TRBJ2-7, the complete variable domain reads DVKVTQSSRYLVKRTGEKVFLECVQDMDHENMFWYRQDPGLGLRLIYFSYDVKMKEKGDIPEGYSVSREKKERFSLILESASTNQTSMYLCASSAQLRSYEQYFGPGTRLTVT.

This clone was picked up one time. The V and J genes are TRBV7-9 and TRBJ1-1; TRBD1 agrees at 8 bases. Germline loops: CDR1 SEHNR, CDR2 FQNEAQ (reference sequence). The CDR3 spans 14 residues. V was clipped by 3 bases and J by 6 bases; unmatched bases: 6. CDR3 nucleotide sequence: TGTGCCAGCAGCTTCGGACAGGGTGGGTCTGAAGCTTTCTTT. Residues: CASSFGQGGSEAFF.

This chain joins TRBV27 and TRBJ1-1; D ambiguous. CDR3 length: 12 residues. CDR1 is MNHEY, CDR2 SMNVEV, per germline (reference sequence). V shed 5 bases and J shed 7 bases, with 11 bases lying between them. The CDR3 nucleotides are TGTGCCAGCAGTGAGGCTAGTGGTGAAGCTTTCTTT. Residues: CASSEASGEAFF.

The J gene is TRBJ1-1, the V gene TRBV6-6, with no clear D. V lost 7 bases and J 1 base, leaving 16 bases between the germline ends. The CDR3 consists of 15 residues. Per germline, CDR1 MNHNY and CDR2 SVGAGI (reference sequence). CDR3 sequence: CASTNREWGNTEAFF. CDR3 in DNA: TGTGCCAGCACCAACAGAGAATGGGGGAACACTGAAGCTTTCTTT.

CDR3 in DNA: TGTGCCAGCAGCACCGCTTACAATGAGCAGTTCTTC. This codes for CASSTAYNEQFF. V gene TRBV7-8 combines with J gene TRBJ2-1; unclear D gene. This CDR3 region has 12 residues. From germline, CDR1 is SGHVS and CDR2 FQNEAQ. Trimming shortened V by 5 bases and J by 4 bases, and 6 bases separated the two germline ends.

The CDR3 DNA reads TGCGCCAGCAGCTCGTACCTAGAAGGCGAGCAGTACTTC. Protein product: CASSSYLEGEQYF. The chain links TRBV5-1 to TRBJ2-7; D ambiguous. V lost 3 bases, J lost 6 bases, and 13 bases lay in between. This CDR3 is 13 amino acids long. CDR1 SGHRS and CDR2 YFSETQ come from the germline V gene.

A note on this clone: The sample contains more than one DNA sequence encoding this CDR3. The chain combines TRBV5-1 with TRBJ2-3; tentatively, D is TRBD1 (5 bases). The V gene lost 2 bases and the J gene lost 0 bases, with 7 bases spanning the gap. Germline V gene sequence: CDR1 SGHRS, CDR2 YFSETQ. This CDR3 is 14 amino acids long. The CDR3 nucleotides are TGCGCCAGCAGCTTCGGACAAAGCACAGATACGCAGTATTTT. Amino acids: CASSFGQSTDTQYF.